This passage covers 14 T cell receptor beta chains from one sample sequenced in a study of blood T cell repertoires in COVID-19. The repertoire was sequenced with immunoSEQ multiplex PCR; TCRdb's copy has only in-frame clones and lacks some. Of a few hundred thousand clones listed, approximately 83% are singletons. Specimen: PBMCs or T cells enriched from blood (not recorded which). The receptors were sampled from a woman in her 50s who had recovered from COVID-19.

J is TRBJ2-5 and V is TRBV28, with 9 bases that match TRBD1. The CDR3 extends over 14 amino acids. Trimming took 5 bases from V and 4 from J; bases not matched to a gene: 5. CDR1 is MDHEN and CDR2 is SYDVKM in the germline V gene. The DNA for the CDR3 is TGTGCCAGCAGTCAGGGACAGGGTCGAGAGACCCAGTACTTC. This sequence encodes CASSQGQGRETQYF.

The chain is built from TRBV29-1 and TRBJ1-4, with TRBD1 identical over 7 bases. V lost 4 bases and J lost 8; bases outside the gene matches: 4. There are 12 residues in the CDR3. Germline CDR1 reads SQVTM; CDR2 reads ANQGSEA. CDR3 DNA sequence: TGCAGCGTTGCAGGGACAGCCGAAAAACTGTTTTTT. Translating gives CSVAGTAEKLFF.

The V gene is TRBV30, the J gene TRBJ2-1; 8 nucleotides align to TRBD2. V shed 3 bases, J shed 5 bases, and the junction held 12 bases outside the gene matches. CDR3 length equals 16 residues. Germline lookup yields CDR1 GTSNPN and CDR2 SVGIG (reference sequence). DNA of the CDR3: TGTGCCTGGAGGAGTAAAGCGGGAGAACGCGACAATGAGCAGTTCTTC. Translated, it gives CAWRSKAGERDNEQFF.

The chain couples TRBV27 to TRBJ1-1; possible D gene TRBD1, 5 bases. The V gene lost 4 bases and the J gene lost 0 bases, with 12 bases spanning the gap. In germline, CDR1 is MNHEY, CDR2 SMNVEV (reference sequence). The CDR3 runs 15 residues. CDR3 loop: CASSSTPRVNTEAFF. Written as DNA, the CDR3 is TGTGCCAGCAGTTCAACCCCCAGGGTGAACACTGAAGCTTTCTTT.

The chain couples TRBV9 to TRBJ2-5; tentative D call: TRBD1 (7 bases). This CDR3 has 16 residues. From germline, CDR1 is SGDLS and CDR2 YYNGEE. V was trimmed by 4 bases and J by 7 bases, leaving 23 bases between them. The CDR3 DNA reads as TGTGCCAGCAGCTCCGAAGGAGGGGGCACATACGGGACCCAGTACTTC. This gives the protein CASSSEGGGTYGTQYF.

Here the CDR3 reads CASSLGAYFPLYNEQFF. The CDR3 DNA follows: TGTGCCAGCAGCCTTGGGGCGTATTTCCCTTTATACAATGAGCAGTTCTTC. The V and J genes are TRBV7-9 and TRBJ2-1; D might be TRBD1 (5 bases). Trimming removed 5 bases from V and 4 bases from J, with 21 bases in between. The CDR3 is 17 residues long. Germline lookup yields CDR1 SEHNR and CDR2 FQNEAQ (reference sequence).

The V gene is TRBV19, the J gene TRBJ2-7, with TRBD1 matching over 9 bases. Trimming at V came to 5 bases and at J to 3 bases, leaving 5 bases not matched to a gene. Per germline, CDR1 LNHDA and CDR2 SQIVND (reference sequence). The CDR3 covers 14 residues. CDR3 protein: CASSGSTGGYEQYF. CDR3 DNA: TGTGCCAGTAGTGGATCGACAGGGGGCTACGAGCAGTACTTC.

The V and J genes are TRBV18 and TRBJ1-2, with D maybe TRBD1 (5 bases). The CDR3 sequence is 13 residues long. Trimming took off 6 bases at V and 5 bases at J, with 13 bases between the two ends. Germline loops: CDR1 KGHSH, CDR2 LQKENI. The CDR3 sequence: CASSRGTVYGYTF. The CDR3, as DNA: TGTGCCAGCTCCCGCGGGACGGTTTATGGCTACACCTTC.

This clone was seen just once. The chain recombines TRBV20-1 with TRBJ2-7; 8 positions match TRBD2. V shed 3 bases, J shed 3 bases, and the junction held 7 bases outside the gene matches. CDR1 and CDR2 (germline): DFQATT, SNEGSKA (reference sequence). This CDR3 has 14 residues. The CDR3 protein is CSASSGTDYYEQYF. CDR3 nucleotide sequence: TGCAGTGCTAGTAGCGGGACGGACTACTACGAGCAGTACTTC.

The chain carries TRBV12-3 or TRBV12-4 and TRBJ1-2; tentative D call: TRBD1 (5 bases). This CDR3 contains 13 residues. With 2 bases removed from V and 6 bases from J, the gap between germline ends came to 10 bases. CDR3 region: CASSLRGEDGYTF. CDR3 bases: TGTGCCAGCAGTTTAAGGGGTGAGGATGGCTACACCTTC.

The rearrangement joins TRBV20-1 to TRBJ1-2; D remains ambiguous. The CDR3 is 9 residues long. Germline assignment: CDR1 DFQATT and CDR2 SNEGSKA (reference sequence). Trimming removed 3 bases at V and 8 bases at J, with 4 bases between. CDR3 protein: CSASSGYTF. The DNA of the CDR3 is TGCAGTGCTAGTAGCGGCTACACCTTC.

The gene calls are TRBV7-9 and TRBJ1-1, with D maybe TRBD1 (5 bases). Germline V lookup: CDR1 SEHNR, CDR2 FQNEAQ (reference sequence). V was cut by 4 bases and J by 1 base, with 13 bases left in between. The CDR3 runs to 15 residues. CDR3 sequence: CASSSQGVGNTEAFF. The CDR3 DNA sequence: TGTGCCAGCAGCTCCCAGGGTGTTGGGAACACTGAAGCTTTCTTT.

V is TRBV27 and J is TRBJ1-5; 7 nucleotides line up with TRBD1. Germline V gene data show CDR1 as MNHEY and CDR2 as SMNVEV (reference sequence). CDR3 length: 14 amino acids. V trimming: 6 bases; J trimming: 7 bases; junction bases outside the gene matches: 9. This chain's CDR3 is CASSIERGHQPQHF. CDR3 nucleotide sequence: TGTGCCAGCAGCATTGAAAGGGGGCACCAGCCCCAGCATTTT.

This rearrangement joins TRBV29-1 to TRBJ1-2; 11 nucleotides align to TRBD1. The J segment lost 4 bases and the V segment lost 7 bases, leaving 8 bases of the junction unmatched. This CDR3 region has 14 residues. The V gene's germline CDR1 is SQVTM and CDR2 ANQGSEA. For the CDR3, the DNA is TGCAGCGCTTCCTCCGGGACAGGGGGCTATGGCTACACCTTC. It encodes CSASSGTGGYGYTF.